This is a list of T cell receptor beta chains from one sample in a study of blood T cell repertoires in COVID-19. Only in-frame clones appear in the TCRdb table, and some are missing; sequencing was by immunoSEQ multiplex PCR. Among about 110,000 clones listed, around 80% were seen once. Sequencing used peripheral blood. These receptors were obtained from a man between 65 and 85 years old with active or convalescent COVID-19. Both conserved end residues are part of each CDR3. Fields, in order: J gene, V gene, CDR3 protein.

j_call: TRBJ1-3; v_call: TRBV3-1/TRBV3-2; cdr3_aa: CASSQSGAGNTIYF
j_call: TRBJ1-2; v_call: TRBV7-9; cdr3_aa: CASSLRAGGMSGYTF
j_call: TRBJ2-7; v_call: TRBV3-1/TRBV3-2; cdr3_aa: CASSLAGRVGHEQYF
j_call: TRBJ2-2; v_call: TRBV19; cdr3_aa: CASSKGDSSITGELFF
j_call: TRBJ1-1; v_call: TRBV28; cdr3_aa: CASSLSGGYSEAFF
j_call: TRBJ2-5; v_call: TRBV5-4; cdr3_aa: CASSLDGRSETQYF
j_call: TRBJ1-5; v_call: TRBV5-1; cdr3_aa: CASSLGRGRPQHF
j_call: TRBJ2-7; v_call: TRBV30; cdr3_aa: CAWSRQGDYEQYF
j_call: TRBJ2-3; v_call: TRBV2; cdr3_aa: CASRGTGGWTDTQYF
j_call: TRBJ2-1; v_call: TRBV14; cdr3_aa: CASSHVLANEQFF
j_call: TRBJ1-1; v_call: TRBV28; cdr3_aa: CASRQNTEAFF
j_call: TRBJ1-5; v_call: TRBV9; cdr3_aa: CASSEGTGSESNQPQHF
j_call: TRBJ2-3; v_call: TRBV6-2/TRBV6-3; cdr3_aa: CASSYLASTDTQYF
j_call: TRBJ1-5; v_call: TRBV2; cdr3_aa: CASSETGGRQPQHF
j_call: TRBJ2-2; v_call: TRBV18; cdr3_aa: CASSVGRNTGELFF
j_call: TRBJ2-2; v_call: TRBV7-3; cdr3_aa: CASRGTGANGELFF
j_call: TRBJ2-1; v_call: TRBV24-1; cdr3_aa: CATSDSRQGASNEQFF
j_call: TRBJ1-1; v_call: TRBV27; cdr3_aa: CASSFMRTGVTEAFF
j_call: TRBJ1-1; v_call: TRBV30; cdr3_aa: CAGSRPPQAEAFF
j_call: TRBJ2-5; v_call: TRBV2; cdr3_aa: CASSEGLEETQYF
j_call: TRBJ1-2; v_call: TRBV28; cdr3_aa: CASSGTVVGYTF
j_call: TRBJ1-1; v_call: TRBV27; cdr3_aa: CASSLQAGMNTEAFF
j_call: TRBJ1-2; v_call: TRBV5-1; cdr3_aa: CASTPGQGLGYTF
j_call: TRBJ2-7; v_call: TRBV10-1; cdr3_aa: CASSESVAGDEQYF
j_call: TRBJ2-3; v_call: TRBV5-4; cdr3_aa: CASSFQGRNTDTQYF
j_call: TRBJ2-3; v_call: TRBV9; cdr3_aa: CASSLENPIGEQYF
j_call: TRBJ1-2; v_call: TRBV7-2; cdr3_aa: CASSFREVGRGHSGYTF
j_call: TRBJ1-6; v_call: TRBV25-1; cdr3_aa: CASSPLEFVYNSPLHF
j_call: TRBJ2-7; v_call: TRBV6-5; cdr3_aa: CASRLAGSLYEQYF
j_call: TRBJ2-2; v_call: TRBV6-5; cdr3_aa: CASSGQGAGTGELFF
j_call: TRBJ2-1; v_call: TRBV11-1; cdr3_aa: CASSLYAGRARNEQFF
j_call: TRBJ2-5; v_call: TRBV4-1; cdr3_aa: CASSPTGVRETQYF
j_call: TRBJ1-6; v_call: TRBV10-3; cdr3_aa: CAISESQGPGQKSPLHF
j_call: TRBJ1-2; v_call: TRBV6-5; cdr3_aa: CASSYGRGFYGYTF
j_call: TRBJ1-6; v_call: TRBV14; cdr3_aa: CASSQDVTGTRSPLHF
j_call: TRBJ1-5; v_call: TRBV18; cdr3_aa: CASSPQGARDQPQHF
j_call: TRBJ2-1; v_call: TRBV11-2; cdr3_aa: CASSLLASGNEQFF
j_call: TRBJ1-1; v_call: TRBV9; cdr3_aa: CASSAGGTGERITEAFF
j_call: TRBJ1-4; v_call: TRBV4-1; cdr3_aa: CASSLGRGDEKLFF
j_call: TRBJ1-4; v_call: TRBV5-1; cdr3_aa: CASSLIGQGASDEKLFF
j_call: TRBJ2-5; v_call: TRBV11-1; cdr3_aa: CASSSWSGRGETQYF
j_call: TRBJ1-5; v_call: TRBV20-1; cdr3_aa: CSASKQGRPNQPQHF
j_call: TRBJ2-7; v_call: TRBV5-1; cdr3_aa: CASSLTGEADEQYF
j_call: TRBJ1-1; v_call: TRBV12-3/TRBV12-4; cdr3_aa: CASRLGHRTEAFF
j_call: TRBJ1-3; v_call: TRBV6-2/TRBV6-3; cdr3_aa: CASSYGGHLAGNTIYF
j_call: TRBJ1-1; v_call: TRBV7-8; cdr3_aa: CASSERLYMNTEAFF
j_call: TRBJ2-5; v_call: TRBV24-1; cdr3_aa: CATSEMDREQETQYF
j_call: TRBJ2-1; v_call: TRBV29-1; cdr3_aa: CSVDRGHNEQFF
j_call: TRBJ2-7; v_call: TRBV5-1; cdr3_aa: CASSLDSFSYEQYF
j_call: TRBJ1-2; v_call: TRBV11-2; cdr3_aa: CASSIRQGAGGYTF
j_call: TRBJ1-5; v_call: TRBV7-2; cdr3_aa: CASSHRRGVGDQPQHF
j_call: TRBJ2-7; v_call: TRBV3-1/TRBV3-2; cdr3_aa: CASMNRDAYEQYF